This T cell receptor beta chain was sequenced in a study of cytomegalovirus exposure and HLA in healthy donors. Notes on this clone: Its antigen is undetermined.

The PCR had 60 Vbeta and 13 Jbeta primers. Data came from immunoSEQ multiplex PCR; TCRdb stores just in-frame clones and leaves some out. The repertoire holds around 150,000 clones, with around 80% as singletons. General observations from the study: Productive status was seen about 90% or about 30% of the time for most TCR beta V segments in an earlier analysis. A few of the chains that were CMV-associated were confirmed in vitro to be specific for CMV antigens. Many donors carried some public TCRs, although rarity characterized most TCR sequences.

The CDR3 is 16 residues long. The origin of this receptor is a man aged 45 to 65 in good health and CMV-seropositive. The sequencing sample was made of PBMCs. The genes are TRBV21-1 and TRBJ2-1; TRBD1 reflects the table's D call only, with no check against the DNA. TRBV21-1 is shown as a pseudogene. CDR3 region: CASSKKSTGEDNEQFF. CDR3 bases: TGTGCCAGCAGCAAGAAATCGACAGGGGAGGACAATGAGCAGTTCTTC.